This entry lists 5 T cell receptor beta chains sequenced from one sample in a study of T-cell memory formation after mild COVID-19 (dated by TCRdb to the early 2020s). Receptor amplification or capture employed 5' RACE. Sequencing instrument: Illumina NovaSeq 6000. The public reads were reanalyzed by TCRdb: fastp trimming at Q25, MiXCR alignment, in-frame beta chains only. Entries that share a CDR3 protein sequence are merged under the most common genes and DNA. In all, the sample holds around 150,000 distinct CDR3 sequences, and approximately 14% of those were seen once. Roughly 13% of the sample lies in the top ten. Sequencing was performed on PBMCs or a T cell subset sorted from them (not recorded which). The receptors were gathered from an adult woman who had mild COVID-19 (a few samples of this study predate the infection). The sample titles of this study are shuffled in the database, so cell type and time point are left out; the donor was told from shared clones.

The gene calls are TRBV7-2 and TRBJ2-5; the D is unclear. Trimming pared 1 base from V and 2 bases from J, leaving 8 bases between. The CDR3 extends over 14 amino acids. The V gene's germline CDR1 is SGHTA and CDR2 FQGNSA. The CDR3 coding sequence is TGTGCCAGCAGCTTAGTCCCAGCACAAGAGACCCAGTACTTC. Protein sequence: CASSLVPAQETQYF.

This clonotype was counted ten times or more. This chain uses TRBV29-1 with TRBJ2-7; 7 nucleotides match TRBD1. The germline gives CDR1 SQVTM, CDR2 ANQGSEA. Unmatched junction bases numbered 12, after V lost 4 bases and J lost 6 bases. The CDR3 loop spans 14 amino acids. The CDR3 nucleotides read TGCAGCGTTGGGGGGTCGACAGGGCCCGTCGAGCAGTACTTC. Translated, it gives CSVGGSTGPVEQYF.

The V and J genes are TRBV4-1 and TRBJ1-2; 8 bases align to TRBD1. Per the germline V gene, CDR1 is MGHRA and CDR2 is YSYEKL. The CDR3 extends over 15 amino acids. Trimming removed 1 base from V and 0 bases from J; junction bases left unmatched: 1. CDR3 DNA sequence: TGCGCCAGCAGCCAAGCAGGGGGCCCTAACTATGGCTACACCTTC. Encoded protein: CASSQAGGPNYGYTF.

This rearrangement joins TRBV7-7 to TRBJ2-2; the match to TRBD2 covers 7 bases. CDR1 is SSHAT, CDR2 FNYEAQ, per germline (reference sequence). V shed 2 bases and J 5 bases; nucleotides not matched to a gene: 8. This CDR3 is built from 16 residues. The CDR3 protein is CASSLSIQGGTGELFF. DNA for the CDR3: TGTGCCAGCAGCTTATCCATCCAGGGAGGGACCGGGGAGCTGTTTTTT. The full variable domain, with the rest looked up from reference TRBV7-7 and TRBJ2-2, is GAGVSQSPRYKVTKRGQDVTLRCDPISSHATLYWYQQALGQGPEFLTYFNYEAQPDKSGLPSDRFSAERPEGSISTLTIQRTEQRDSAMYRCASSLSIQGGTGELFFGEGSRLTVL.

The chain has TRBV13 and TRBJ2-1; no clear D. V was pared by 2 bases and J by 3 bases, with 11 bases between. The CDR3 sequence is 15 residues long. Germline lookup yields CDR1 PRHDT and CDR2 FYEKMQ (reference sequence). The CDR3 here is CASSLSAALYNEQFF. The CDR3 coding sequence is TGTGCCAGCAGCTTATCAGCAGCGCTCTACAATGAGCAGTTCTTC.